This T cell receptor (beta chain) was profiled in a study of blood T cell repertoires in COVID-19. Looking at the study overall: COVID-19 samples, acute and convalescent, were from the United States, Italy and Spain. Sample material is recorded as cDNA or gDNA derived from T cells, B-cell-depleted T cells, or PBMCs.

In the authors' workflow: Counts of nucleated cells, estimated from reference gene primer amplification, were obtained. The protocol was immunoSEQ multiplex PCR, while the TCRdb copy is restricted to in-frame clones and leaves out a portion. From that table come the V and J calls and clone size; the DNA was used to work out D and trimming. The sample consists of about 110,000 clones, about 75% of them appearing once. Sequenced: peripheral blood. The sequence derives from a man at least 80 years old with acute or convalescent COVID-19.

The CDR3 DNA reads as TGTGCCAGCAGCTACTATGAGGGCACCGGGGAGCTGTTTTTT. Translated, it gives CASSYYEGTGELFF. V usage is TRBV7-2 and J usage is TRBJ2-2; D is perhaps TRBD2 (5 bases). The CDR3 is made up of 14 amino acids. In germline, CDR1 is SGHTA, CDR2 FQGNSA. The V gene lost 4 bases and the J gene lost 4 bases, with 10 bases spanning the gap.